Following are 26 T cell receptor beta chains from one sample sequenced in a study of blood T cell repertoires in COVID-19. Method: immunoSEQ multiplex PCR; TCRdb's copy keeps in-frame clones and lacks some. The sample consists of more than 65,000 clones, approximately 90% of them appearing once. Sequencing was carried out using peripheral blood. These TCRs come from a woman of 80 years or more with active or convalescent COVID-19.

The sample holds a few counts of this clone. The CDR3 loop reads CARRPRDRGTNEKLFF. The CDR3 nucleotides read TGTGCCAGAAGACCCCGGGACAGGGGTACTAATGAAAAACTGTTTTTT. The gene calls are TRBV5-3 and TRBJ1-4, with 10 bases that match TRBD1. TRBV5-3 is sorted into the ORF group, with uncertain function. The trim removed 5 bases at V and 2 bases at J, leaving 6 bases unmatched. CDR3 length: 16 residues.

The V call is TRBV19, the J call TRBJ1-1, with TRBD1 as a possible D gene (5 bases). Trimming shortened V by 8 bases and J by 1 base, and 17 bases separated the two germline ends. Germline V CDR1 and CDR2: LNHDA, SQIVND (reference sequence). This CDR3 spans 15 amino acids. The CDR3: CASRYPLGGNTEAFF. The CDR3 DNA follows: TGTGCCAGTCGGTATCCCTTGGGGGGGAACACTGAAGCTTTCTTT.

The chain carries TRBV2 and TRBJ2-5, with D maybe TRBD2 (5 bases). V lost 5 bases and J lost 5, with 9 bases in between. CDR3 length: 12 amino acids. Germline values: CDR1 SNHLY, CDR2 FYNNEI. The CDR3 bases are TGTGCCAGCAGTTCAAGGAGGGAGACCCAGTACTTC. It encodes CASSSRRETQYF.

The chain is built from TRBV10-3 and TRBJ2-4, with D maybe TRBD1 (5 bases). This CDR3 comprises 16 residues. Trimming left V 3 bases short and J 6 bases short, with 18 bases between. Germline CDR1 and CDR2: ENHRY and SYGVKD. CDR3 loop: CAISDGTRQGGNIQYF. CDR3 DNA sequence: TGTGCCATCAGTGATGGCACCAGGCAGGGTGGAAACATTCAGTACTTC.

The genes are TRBV5-5 and TRBJ1-2; no reliable D call. Looked up from germline, CDR1 is SGHKS and CDR2 is YYEKEE (reference sequence). Trimming removed 0 bases from V and 0 bases from J, with 9 bases in between. The CDR3 spans 15 residues. The CDR3 is CASSLVGDSNYGYTF. The CDR3 region has the DNA TGTGCCAGCAGCTTGGTCGGTGACTCTAACTATGGCTACACCTTC.

The CDR3 nucleotides read TGCGCCAGCAGCTGGGACAGGGGGTTCTCTGAAGCTTTCTTT. Protein product: CASSWDRGFSEAFF. This chain links TRBV5-1 with TRBJ1-1; 11 nucleotides match TRBD1. This CDR3 is built from 14 residues. Per the germline V gene, CDR1 is SGHRS and CDR2 is YFSETQ. Trimming at V came to 3 bases and at J to 6 bases, leaving 4 bases not matched to a gene.

This clone occurred a few times. The chain recombines TRBV7-2 with TRBJ2-7, with TRBD2 as a possible D gene (6 bases). This CDR3 is built from 14 residues. Germline lookup yields CDR1 SGHTA and CDR2 FQGNSA. The V and J ends lost 3 bases and 3 bases respectively, with 12 bases between them. The CDR3 is CASSFGGSLYEQYF. The CDR3 DNA sequence: TGTGCCAGCAGCTTTGGGGGGAGCCTCTACGAGCAGTACTTC.

This chain links TRBV24-1 with TRBJ2-5; possible D gene TRBD1, 6 bases. CDR1 and CDR2 from the germline V gene are KGHDR and SFDVKD. V lost 6 bases and J 5 bases, leaving 15 bases between the germline ends. This CDR3 region has 14 residues. The CDR3 loop reads CATSSGQPGETQYF. The DNA for the CDR3 is TGTGCCACCAGTTCGGGACAACCTGGGGAGACCCAGTACTTC.

The V and J genes are TRBV11-2 and TRBJ1-4, with D possibly being TRBD1 (5 bases). The CDR3 runs 14 residues. V lost 3 bases to trimming and J lost 3 bases, with 8 bases between them. Germline CDR1 SGHAT, CDR2 FQNNGV. This CDR3 is CASSFRGANEKLFF. The CDR3 DNA sequence: TGTGCCAGCAGCTTTCGGGGGGCTAATGAAAAACTGTTTTTT.

The rearrangement links TRBV10-3 to TRBJ2-2; D may be TRBD1 (6 bases). V gave up 11 bases and J gave up 1 base, with 8 bases separating them. Germline assignment: CDR1 ENHRY and CDR2 SYGVKD. This CDR3 comprises 12 residues. The CDR3 reads CAVGGNTGELFF. The CDR3 DNA is TGTGCCGTAGGGGGGAACACCGGGGAGCTGTTTTTT.

The V call is TRBV10-3, the J call TRBJ2-3, with D possibly being TRBD1 (5 bases). The CDR3 is made up of 13 amino acids. Germline lookup yields CDR1 ENHRY and CDR2 SYGVKD. Trimming cost V 2 bases and J 9 bases, with 12 bases left between them. This chain's CDR3 is CAISEPSSGTQYF. In DNA, the CDR3 is TGTGCCATCAGTGAGCCCTCTTCAGGGACGCAGTATTTT.

The chain has TRBV5-4 and TRBJ2-7; 10 bases align to TRBD2. This CDR3 has 15 residues. The germline gives CDR1 SGHNT, CDR2 YYREEE (reference sequence). V gave up 0 bases and J gave up 4 bases; unmatched junction bases: 4. CDR3: CASSLEGAGGYEQYF. The CDR3, as DNA: TGTGCCAGCAGCTTGGAGGGAGCGGGAGGGTACGAGCAGTACTTC.

CDR3 protein: CAIAGGETQYF. The CDR3 bases are TGTGCCATAGCGGGGGGAGAGACCCAGTACTTC. The chain links TRBV6-5 to TRBJ2-5, with TRBD2 matching 10 bases. Germline V gene lookup returns CDR1 MNHEY and CDR2 SVGAGI. With V trimmed by 10 bases and J by 4 bases, 0 bases remained unmatched. This CDR3 region has 11 residues.

The rearrangement joins TRBV7-8 to TRBJ2-5; 8 bases fit TRBD1. Trimming cost V 6 bases and J 3 bases; bases outside gene matches: 9. Germline V gene sequence: CDR1 SGHVS, CDR2 FQNEAQ. This CDR3 is 15 amino acids long. The CDR3 bases are TGTGCCAGCAGACGAGGACAGGGCGGAGAAGAGACCCAGTACTTC. As protein: CASRRGQGGEETQYF.

V gene TRBV6-7 combines with J gene TRBJ1-1; unclear D gene. TRBV6-7 is an open reading frame, and its role is uncertain. This CDR3 comprises 14 residues. Trimming pared 2 bases from V and 6 bases from J, leaving 13 bases between. The CDR3 DNA follows: TGTGCCAGCAGTTACACTCTTCAGGAGGCTGAAGCTTTCTTT. Encoded protein: CASSYTLQEAEAFF.

A few counts support this clone. The chain employs TRBV6-2 or TRBV6-3 and TRBJ2-7; 7 bases align to TRBD1. Germline CDR1 and CDR2: MNHEY and SVGEGT. V trimming: 2 bases; J trimming: 4 bases; junction bases outside the gene matches: 5. There are 14 residues in the CDR3. CDR3 loop: CASSYTRGPYEQYF. The CDR3, as DNA: TGTGCCAGCAGTTACACAAGGGGGCCTTACGAGCAGTACTTC.

V usage is TRBV6-2 or TRBV6-3 and J usage is TRBJ2-7; 8 nucleotides align to TRBD2. The trim removed 2 bases at V and 4 bases at J, leaving 10 bases unmatched. CDR1 is MNHEY and CDR2 is SVGEGT in the germline V gene. CDR3 length: 16 residues. The CDR3 nucleotides read TGTGCCAGCAGTTACCCTTGGGGACTAGGGACATACGAGCAGTACTTC. Its translation is CASSYPWGLGTYEQYF.

The chain recombines TRBV7-2 with TRBJ1-2; the D is unclear. This CDR3 has 17 amino acids. V was trimmed by 3 bases and J by 1 base, leaving 18 bases between them. Germline values: CDR1 SGHTA, CDR2 FQGNSA. CDR3 region: CASSFEVGRTFNYGYTF. The CDR3 region has the DNA TGTGCCAGCAGCTTCGAGGTCGGGAGGACTTTTAACTATGGCTACACCTTC. Using reference TRBV7-2 and TRBJ1-2 for the parts outside the CDR3, the full variable domain is GAGVSQSPSNKVTEKGKDVELRCDPISGHTALYWYRQSLGQGLEFLIYFQGNSAPDKSGLPSDRFSAERTGGSVSTLTIQRTQQEDSAVYLCASSFEVGRTFNYGYTFGSGTRLTVV.

V usage is TRBV7-2 and J usage is TRBJ2-3; D is possibly TRBD2 (6 bases). V lost 4 bases and J lost 3, with 17 bases in between. Per germline, CDR1 SGHTA and CDR2 FQGNSA. The CDR3 has 16 residues. CDR3 nucleotides: TGTGCCAGCAGCTCCAGACTGGCGGGGAAAACAGATACGCAGTATTTT. It codes for CASSSRLAGKTDTQYF.

The chain couples TRBV5-5 to TRBJ1-4, with 7 bases that match TRBD1. CDR1 and CDR2 from the germline V gene are SGHKS and YYEKEE (reference sequence). The CDR3 loop spans 16 amino acids. Unmatched junction bases numbered 11, after V lost 4 bases and J lost 5 bases. In DNA, the CDR3 is TGTGCCAGCAGCCCTCCGACAGGGTATGGGAATGAAAAACTGTTTTTT. Translating gives CASSPPTGYGNEKLFF.

The rearrangement uses TRBV3-1 (or the pseudogene TRBV3-2) and TRBJ1-1; tentatively, D is TRBD1 (5 bases). Germline V gene sequence: CDR1 LGHDT, CDR2 YNNKEL (reference sequence). This CDR3 spans 14 amino acids. Trimming shortened V by 3 bases and J by 1 base, and 9 bases separated the two germline ends. This chain's CDR3 is CASSHDTGNTEAFF. The DNA for the CDR3 is TGTGCCAGCAGCCACGATACAGGGAACACTGAAGCTTTCTTT.

The chain uses TRBV28 and TRBJ2-3, with unresolved D. V was pared by 6 bases and J by 6 bases, with 16 bases between. Looked up from germline, CDR1 is MDHEN and CDR2 is SYDVKM. The CDR3 totals 14 residues. The CDR3 coding sequence is TGTGCCAGCAGGATGGGCCTATTGGCGGATACGCAGTATTTT. This codes for CASRMGLLADTQYF.

The chain employs TRBV29-1 and TRBJ2-7; 8 positions agree with TRBD1. The CDR3 spans 13 residues. From germline, CDR1 is SQVTM and CDR2 ANQGSEA. The V and J ends lost 7 bases and 3 bases, in that order; junction bases with no gene match: 8. The chain's CDR3 is CSANGQGNYEQYF. In nucleotides, the CDR3 is TGCAGCGCCAATGGACAGGGAAACTACGAGCAGTACTTC.

The chain is built from TRBV4-3 and TRBJ1-5, with a tentative D call TRBD1 (5 bases). The length of the CDR3 is 18 residues. CDR1 and CDR2 (germline): LGHNA, YSLEER. With 1 base removed from V and 5 bases from J, the gap between germline ends came to 21 bases. DNA of the CDR3: TGCGCCAGCAGCCAAGGATGGGTGGGTGACAGTCAGGATCAGCCCCAGCATTTT. This gives the protein CASSQGWVGDSQDQPQHF.

J is TRBJ2-5 and V is TRBV3-1 (or the pseudogene TRBV3-2), with TRBD2 matching over 15 bases. This CDR3 region has 17 residues. The trim removed 5 bases at V and 3 bases at J, leaving 7 bases unmatched. Germline V gene data show CDR1 as LGHDT and CDR2 as YNNKEL (reference sequence). CDR3 nucleotide sequence: TGTGCCAGCAGCTCCGGGACTAGCGGGGGGTTTAAAGAGACCCAGTACTTC. Translated: CASSSGTSGGFKETQYF.

This clone came up a few times. This chain links TRBV7-2 with TRBJ1-2; D is unresolved. Trimming left V 3 bases short and J 2 bases short, with 7 bases between. The CDR3 sequence is 13 residues long. The germline CDR1 and CDR2 sequences are SGHTA and FQGNSA. CDR3: CASSFARNYGYTF. In DNA, the CDR3 is TGTGCCAGCAGCTTTGCCAGGAACTATGGCTACACCTTC.